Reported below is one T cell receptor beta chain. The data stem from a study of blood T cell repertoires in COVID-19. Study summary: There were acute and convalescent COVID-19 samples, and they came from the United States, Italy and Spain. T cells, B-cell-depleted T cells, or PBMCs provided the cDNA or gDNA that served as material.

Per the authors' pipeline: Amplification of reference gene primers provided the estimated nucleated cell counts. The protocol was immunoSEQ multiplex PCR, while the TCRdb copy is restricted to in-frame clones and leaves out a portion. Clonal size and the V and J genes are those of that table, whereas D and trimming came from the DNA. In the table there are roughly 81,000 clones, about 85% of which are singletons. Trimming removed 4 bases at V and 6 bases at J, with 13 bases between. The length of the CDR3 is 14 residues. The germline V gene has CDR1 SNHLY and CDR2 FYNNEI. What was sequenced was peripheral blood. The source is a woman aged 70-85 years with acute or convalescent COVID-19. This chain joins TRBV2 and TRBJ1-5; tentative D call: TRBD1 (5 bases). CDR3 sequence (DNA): TGTGCCAGCAGTGTGGAGGGGAATAGTCAGCCCCAGCATTTT. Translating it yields CASSVEGNSQPQHF.